The TCR beta chain described here comes from a study of OX40 agonist ivuxolimab in advanced cancers. The table came from immunoSEQ multiplex PCR; TCRdb's copy has only in-frame clones and leaves some out. The sample consists of tens of thousands of clones, more than 85% of them appearing once. From germline, CDR1 is SGHNT and CDR2 YYREEE (reference sequence). Trimming shortened V by 2 bases and J by 0 bases, and 12 bases separated the two germline ends. The CDR3 runs 16 residues. The chain joins TRBV5-4 to TRBJ1-5; TRBD1 is a possible D gene (5 bases). Specimen: CD4+ or CD8+ T cells sorted from blood, collected in a trial of the OX40 agonist ivuxolimab. This TCR came from an adult with an advanced solid tumor such as melanoma, head and neck, liver or kidney cancer. The CDR3 DNA follows: TGTGCCAGCAGCTTCGGACACGGAGATAGCAATCAGCCCCAGCATTTT. This translates into CASSFGHGDSNQPQHF.